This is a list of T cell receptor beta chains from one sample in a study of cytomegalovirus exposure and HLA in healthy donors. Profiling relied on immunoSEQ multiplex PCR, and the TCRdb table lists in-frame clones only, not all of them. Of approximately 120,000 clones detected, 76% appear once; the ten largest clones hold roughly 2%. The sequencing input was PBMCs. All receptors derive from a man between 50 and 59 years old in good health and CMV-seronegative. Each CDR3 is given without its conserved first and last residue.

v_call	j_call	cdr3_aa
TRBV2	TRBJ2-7	ASRTGSSYEQY
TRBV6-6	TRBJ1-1	ASSRQGLGTEAF
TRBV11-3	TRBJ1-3	ASSLEGGNTIY
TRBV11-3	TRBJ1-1	ASSLGGGNTEAF
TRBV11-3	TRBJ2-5	ASSLDSPGPQGQETQY
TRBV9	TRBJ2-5	ASSATGEPDETQY
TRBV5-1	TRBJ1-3	ASSLEASNAGNTIY
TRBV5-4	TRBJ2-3	ASSRGDGSTDTQY
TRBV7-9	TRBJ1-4	SSSLPSGDNEKLF
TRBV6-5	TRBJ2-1	ASNYAGTGSGGEQF
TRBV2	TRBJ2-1	ASSKGVGSYNEQF
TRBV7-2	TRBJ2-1	ASSLVQVSYNEQF
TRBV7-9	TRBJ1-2	SSSFYEGYGYT
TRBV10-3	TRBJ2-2	AISEAPAGGANTGELF
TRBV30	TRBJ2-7	AWSVNPGKSGSSYEQY
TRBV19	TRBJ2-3	ASRVRGDTQY
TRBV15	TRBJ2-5	ATSQLSGSGETQY
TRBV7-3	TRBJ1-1	ASSPTIGEGLLSLNTEAF
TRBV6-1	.	ASSLPTGSNEQY
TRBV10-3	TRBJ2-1	ATTGLAGGSYNEQF
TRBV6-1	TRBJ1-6	ASTDRTNSPLH
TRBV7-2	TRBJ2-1	ASSLDRAGGDEQF
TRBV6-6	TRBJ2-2	ASSPVPQGPGELF